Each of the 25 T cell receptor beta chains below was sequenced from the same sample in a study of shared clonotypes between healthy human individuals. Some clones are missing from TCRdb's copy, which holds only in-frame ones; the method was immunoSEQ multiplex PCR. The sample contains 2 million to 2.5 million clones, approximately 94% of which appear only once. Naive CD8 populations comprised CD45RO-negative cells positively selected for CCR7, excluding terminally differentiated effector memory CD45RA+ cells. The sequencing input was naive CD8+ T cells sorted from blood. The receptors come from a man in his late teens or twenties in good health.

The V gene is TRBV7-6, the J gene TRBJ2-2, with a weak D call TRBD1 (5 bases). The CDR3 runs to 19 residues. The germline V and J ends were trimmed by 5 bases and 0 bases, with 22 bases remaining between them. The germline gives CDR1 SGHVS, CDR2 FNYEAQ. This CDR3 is CASSQFRFKGPTNTGELFF. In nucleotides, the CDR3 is TGTGCCAGCAGCCAATTTAGGTTCAAGGGGCCGACGAACACCGGGGAGCTGTTTTTT. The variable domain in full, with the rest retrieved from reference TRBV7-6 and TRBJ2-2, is GAGVSQSPRYKVTKRGQDVALRCDPISGHVSLYWYRQALGQGPEFLTYFNYEAQQDKSGLPNDRFSAERPEGSISTLTIQRTEQRDSAMYRCASSQFRFKGPTNTGELFFGEGSRLTVL.

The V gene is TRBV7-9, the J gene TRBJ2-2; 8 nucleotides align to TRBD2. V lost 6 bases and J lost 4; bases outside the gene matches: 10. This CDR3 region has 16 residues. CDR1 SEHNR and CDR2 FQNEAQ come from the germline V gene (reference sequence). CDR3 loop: CASRDLSGAGTGELFF. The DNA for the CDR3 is TGTGCCAGCAGGGATCTTAGCGGGGCGGGCACCGGGGAGCTGTTTTTT.

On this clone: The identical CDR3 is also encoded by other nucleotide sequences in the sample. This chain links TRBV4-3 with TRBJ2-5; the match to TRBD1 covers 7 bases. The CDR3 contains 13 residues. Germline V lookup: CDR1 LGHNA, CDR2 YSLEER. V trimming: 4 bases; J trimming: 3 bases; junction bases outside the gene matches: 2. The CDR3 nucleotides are TGCGCCAGCAGCCCCGACAGGGAAGAGACCCAGTACTTC. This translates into CASSPDREETQYF.

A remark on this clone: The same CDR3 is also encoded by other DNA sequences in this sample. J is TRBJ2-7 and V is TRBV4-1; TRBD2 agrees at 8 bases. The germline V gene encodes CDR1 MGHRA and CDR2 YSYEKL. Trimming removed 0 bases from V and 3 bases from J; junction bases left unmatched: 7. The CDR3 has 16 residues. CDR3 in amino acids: CASSQELAGGSYEQYF. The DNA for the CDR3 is TGCGCCAGCAGCCAAGAACTTGCGGGAGGTAGCTACGAGCAGTACTTC.

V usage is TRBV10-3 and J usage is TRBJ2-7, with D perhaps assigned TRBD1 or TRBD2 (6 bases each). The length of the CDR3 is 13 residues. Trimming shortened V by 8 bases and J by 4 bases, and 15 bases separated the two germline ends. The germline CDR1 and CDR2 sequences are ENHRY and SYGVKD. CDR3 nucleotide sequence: TGTGCCATCTGCCCGGGGGCGGAGTACGAGCAGTACTTC. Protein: CAICPGAEYEQYF.

The CDR3 protein is CASSQVGGGQYF. DNA for the CDR3: TGCGCCAGCAGCCAAGTAGGTGGAGGGCAGTATTTT. The chain recombines TRBV4-1 with TRBJ2-3, with D maybe TRBD2 (5 bases). Trimming removed 1 base from V and 11 bases from J, with 10 bases in between. The CDR3 contains 12 residues. Germline loops: CDR1 MGHRA, CDR2 YSYEKL.

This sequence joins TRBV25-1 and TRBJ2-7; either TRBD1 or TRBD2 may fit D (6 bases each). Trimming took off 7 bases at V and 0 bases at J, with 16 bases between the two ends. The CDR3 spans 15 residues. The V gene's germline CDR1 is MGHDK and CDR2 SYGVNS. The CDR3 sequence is CASTLLGGHSYEQYF. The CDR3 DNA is TGTGCCAGCACCTTATTGGGGGGCCACTCCTACGAGCAGTACTTC.

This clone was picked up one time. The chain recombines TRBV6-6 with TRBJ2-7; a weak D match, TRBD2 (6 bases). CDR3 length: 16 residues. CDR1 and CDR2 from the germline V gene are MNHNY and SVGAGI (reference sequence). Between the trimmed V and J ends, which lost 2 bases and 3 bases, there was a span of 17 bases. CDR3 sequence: CASSYDPAGENYEQYF. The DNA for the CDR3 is TGTGCCAGCAGTTACGACCCAGCGGGCGAGAACTACGAGCAGTACTTC.

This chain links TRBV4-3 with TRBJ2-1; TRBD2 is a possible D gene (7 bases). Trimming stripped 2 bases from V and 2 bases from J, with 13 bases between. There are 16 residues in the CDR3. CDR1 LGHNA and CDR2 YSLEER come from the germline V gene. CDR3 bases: TGCGCCAGCAGCCAATCCTGGCGGGGGCCCTACAATGAGCAGTTCTTC. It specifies CASSQSWRGPYNEQFF.

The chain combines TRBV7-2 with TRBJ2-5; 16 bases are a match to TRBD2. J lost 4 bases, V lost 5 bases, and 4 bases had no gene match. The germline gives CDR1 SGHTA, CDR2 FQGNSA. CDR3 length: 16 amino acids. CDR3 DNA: TGTGCCAGCAGCCAGGGACTAGCGGGAGGGCGAGAGACCCAGTACTTC. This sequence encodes CASSQGLAGGRETQYF.

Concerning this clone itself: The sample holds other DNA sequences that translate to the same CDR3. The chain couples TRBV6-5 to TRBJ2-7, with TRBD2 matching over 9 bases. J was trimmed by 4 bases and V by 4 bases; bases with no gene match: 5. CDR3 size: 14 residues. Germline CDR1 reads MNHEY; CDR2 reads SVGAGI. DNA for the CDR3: TGTGCCAGCAGTTGGAGTAGCGGGAGTTACGAGCAGTACTTC. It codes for CASSWSSGSYEQYF.

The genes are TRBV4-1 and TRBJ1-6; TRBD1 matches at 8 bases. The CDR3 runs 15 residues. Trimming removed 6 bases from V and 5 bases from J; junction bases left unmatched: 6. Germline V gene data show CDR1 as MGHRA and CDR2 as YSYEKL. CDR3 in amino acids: CASSLRGQDNSPLHF. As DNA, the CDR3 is TGCGCCAGCAGTCTCAGGGGGCAGGATAATTCACCCCTCCACTTT.

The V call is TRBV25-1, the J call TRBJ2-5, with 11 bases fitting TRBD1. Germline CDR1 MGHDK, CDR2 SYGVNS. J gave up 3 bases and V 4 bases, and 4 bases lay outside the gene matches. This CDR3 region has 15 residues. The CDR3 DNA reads TGTGCCAGCAGTGGGACAGGGGGCGCGGAAGAGACCCAGTACTTC. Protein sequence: CASSGTGGAEETQYF.

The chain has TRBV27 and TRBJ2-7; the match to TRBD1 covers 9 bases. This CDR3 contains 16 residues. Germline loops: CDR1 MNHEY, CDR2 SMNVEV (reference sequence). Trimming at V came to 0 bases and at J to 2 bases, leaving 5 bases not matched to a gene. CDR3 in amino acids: CASSLSRGTGPYEQYF. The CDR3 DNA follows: TGTGCCAGCAGTTTATCACGCGGGACAGGGCCCTACGAGCAGTACTTC.

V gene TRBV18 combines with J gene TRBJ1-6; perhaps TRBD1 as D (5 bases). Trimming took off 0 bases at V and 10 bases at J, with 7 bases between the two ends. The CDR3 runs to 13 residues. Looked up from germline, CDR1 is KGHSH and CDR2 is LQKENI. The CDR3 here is CASSPPGVSPLHF. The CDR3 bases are TGTGCCAGCTCACCACCGGGGGTCTCACCCCTCCACTTT.

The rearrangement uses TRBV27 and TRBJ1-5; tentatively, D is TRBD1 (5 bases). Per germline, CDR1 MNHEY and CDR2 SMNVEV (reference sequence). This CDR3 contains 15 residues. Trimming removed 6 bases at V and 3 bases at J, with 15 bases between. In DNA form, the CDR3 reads TGTGCCAGCAGGGTAGGGGCAGCTCACAATCAGCCCCAGCATTTT. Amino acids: CASRVGAAHNQPQHF.

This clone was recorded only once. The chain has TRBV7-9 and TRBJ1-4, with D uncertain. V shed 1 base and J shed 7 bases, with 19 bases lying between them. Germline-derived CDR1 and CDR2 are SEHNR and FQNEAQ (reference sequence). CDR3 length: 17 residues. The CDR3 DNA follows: TGTGCCAGCAGCTTAGGTCCTGTGGGCGCCGGCGGTGAAAAACTGTTTTTT. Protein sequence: CASSLGPVGAGGEKLFF.

CDR3 sequence reads: CASSLGWAVGEQYF. The CDR3 nucleotides are TGTGCCAGCAGTTTGGGCTGGGCAGTGGGCGAGCAGTACTTC. The chain is built from TRBV27 and TRBJ2-7; no firm D call. Looked up from germline, CDR1 is MNHEY and CDR2 is SMNVEV (reference sequence). V was clipped by 3 bases and J by 6 bases, with 15 bases between them. The CDR3 has 14 amino acids.

CDR3 coding DNA: TGTGCCAGCAGTCAGGGACAGGGACCCTCCTACGAGCAGTACTTC. This codes for CASSQGQGPSYEQYF. The V and J genes are TRBV28 and TRBJ2-7; 9 nucleotides align to TRBD1. Germline lookup yields CDR1 MDHEN and CDR2 SYDVKM. Germline trimming cut 5 bases from V and 0 bases from J; bases unmatched to any gene: 5. CDR3 length: 15 amino acids.

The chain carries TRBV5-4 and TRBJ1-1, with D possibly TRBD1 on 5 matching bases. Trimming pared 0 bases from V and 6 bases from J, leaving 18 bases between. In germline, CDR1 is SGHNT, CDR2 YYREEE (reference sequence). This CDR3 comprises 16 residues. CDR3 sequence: CASSLGGTLLGAEAFF. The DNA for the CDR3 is TGTGCCAGCAGCTTGGGCGGGACCCTCCTGGGCGCTGAAGCTTTCTTT.

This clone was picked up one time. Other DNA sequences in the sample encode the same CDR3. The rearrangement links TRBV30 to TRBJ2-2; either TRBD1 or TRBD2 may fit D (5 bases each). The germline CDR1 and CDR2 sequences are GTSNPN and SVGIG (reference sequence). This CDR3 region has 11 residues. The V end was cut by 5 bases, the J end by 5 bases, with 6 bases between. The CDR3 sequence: CAWGGTGELFF. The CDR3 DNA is TGTGCCTGGGGGGGAACCGGGGAGCTGTTTTTT. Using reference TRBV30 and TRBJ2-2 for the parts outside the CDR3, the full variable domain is SQTIHQWPATLVQPVGSPLSLECTVEGTSNPNLYWYRQAAGRGLQLLFYSVGIGQISSEVPQNLSASRPQDRQFILSSKKLLLSDSGFYLCAWGGTGELFFGEGSRLTVL.

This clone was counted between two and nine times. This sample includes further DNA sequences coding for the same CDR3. CDR3 nucleotide sequence: TGTGCCAGCAGTTACGCCACCGGGGAGCTGTTTTTT. Protein product: CASSYATGELFF. The rearrangement links TRBV6-5 to TRBJ2-2; D gene unclear. V lost 2 bases and J lost 4, with 2 bases in between. This CDR3 region has 12 residues. From germline, CDR1 is MNHEY and CDR2 SVGAGI.

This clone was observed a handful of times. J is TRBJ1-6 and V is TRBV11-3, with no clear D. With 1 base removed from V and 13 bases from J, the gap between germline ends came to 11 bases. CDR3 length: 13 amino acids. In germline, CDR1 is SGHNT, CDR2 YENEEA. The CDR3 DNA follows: TGTGCCAGCAGCTTAGGAGGAGGGAACCCCCTCCACTTT. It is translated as CASSLGGGNPLHF. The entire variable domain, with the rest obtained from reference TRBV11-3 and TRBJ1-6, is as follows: EAGVVQSPRYKIIEKKQPVAFWCNPISGHNTLYWYLQNLGQGPELLIRYENEEAVDDSQLPKDRFSAERLKGVDSTLKIQPAELGDSAVYLCASSLGGGNPLHFGNGTRLTVT.

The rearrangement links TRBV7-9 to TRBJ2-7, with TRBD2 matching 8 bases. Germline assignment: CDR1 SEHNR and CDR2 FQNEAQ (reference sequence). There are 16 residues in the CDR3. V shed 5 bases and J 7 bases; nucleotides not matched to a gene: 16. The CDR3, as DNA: TGTGCCAGCAGCCCGAACGAGGGACTAGGTCCTCTGGAGCAGTACTTC. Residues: CASSPNEGLGPLEQYF.

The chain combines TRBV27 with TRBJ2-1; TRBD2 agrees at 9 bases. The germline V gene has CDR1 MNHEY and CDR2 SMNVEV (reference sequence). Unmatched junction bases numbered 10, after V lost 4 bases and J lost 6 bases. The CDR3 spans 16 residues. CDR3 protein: CASSSYSGRTSNEQFF. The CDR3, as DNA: TGTGCCAGCAGTTCTTATAGCGGGAGAACCTCCAATGAGCAGTTCTTC.